This T cell receptor (beta chain) was recorded in a study of OX40 agonist ivuxolimab in advanced cancers. The sample holds one count of this clone. The CDR3 spans 14 residues. CDR1 LGHNA and CDR2 YNFKEQ come from the germline V gene. Trimming removed 5 bases from V and 6 bases from J, with 17 bases in between. Libraries were prepared by immunoSEQ multiplex PCR; TCRdb keeps only in-frame clonotypes and omits some of them. The repertoire includes some 19,000 clones, about three quarters of them detected once, and around 15% sits in the top ten. The sequence derives from an adult with an advanced solid tumor such as melanoma, head and neck, liver or kidney cancer. The sequencing here drew on CD4+ or CD8+ T cells sorted from blood, taken in a trial of the OX40 agonist ivuxolimab. This chain links TRBV4-2 with TRBJ2-7, with D possibly being TRBD2 (7 bases). CDR3 amino acids: CASSLVGGASEQYF. CDR3 in DNA: TGTGCCAGCAGCTTAGTGGGGGGGGCCTCCGAGCAGTACTTC.